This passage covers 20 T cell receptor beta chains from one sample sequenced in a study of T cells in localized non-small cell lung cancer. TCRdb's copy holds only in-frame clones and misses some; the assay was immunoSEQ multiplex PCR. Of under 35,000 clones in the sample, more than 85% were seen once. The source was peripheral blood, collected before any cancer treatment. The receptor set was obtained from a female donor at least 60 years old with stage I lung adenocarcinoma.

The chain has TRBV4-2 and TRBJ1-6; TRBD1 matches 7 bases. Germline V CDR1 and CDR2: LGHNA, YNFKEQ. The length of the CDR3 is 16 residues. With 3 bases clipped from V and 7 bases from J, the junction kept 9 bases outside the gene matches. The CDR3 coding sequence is TGTGCCAGCAGCCAGGAAGTAGGGGGCGACAATTCACCCCTCCACTTT. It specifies CASSQEVGGDNSPLHF.

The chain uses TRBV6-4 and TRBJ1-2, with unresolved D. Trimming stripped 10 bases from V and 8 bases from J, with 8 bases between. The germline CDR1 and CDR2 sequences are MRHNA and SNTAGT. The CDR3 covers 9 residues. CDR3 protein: CATPLGYTF. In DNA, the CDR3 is TGTGCCACCCCGCTGGGCTACACCTTC.

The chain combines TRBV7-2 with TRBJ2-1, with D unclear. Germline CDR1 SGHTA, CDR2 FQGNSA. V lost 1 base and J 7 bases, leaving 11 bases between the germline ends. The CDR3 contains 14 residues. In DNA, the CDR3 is TGTGCCAGCAGCTTAGTACTACCCCCGAATGAGCAGTTCTTC. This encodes CASSLVLPPNEQFF.

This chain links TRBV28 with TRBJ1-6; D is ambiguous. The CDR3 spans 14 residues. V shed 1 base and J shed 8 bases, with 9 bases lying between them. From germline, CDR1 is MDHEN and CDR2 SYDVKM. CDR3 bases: TGTGCCAGCAGTTTATACAGCCGCCATTCACCCCTCCACTTT. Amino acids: CASSLYSRHSPLHF.

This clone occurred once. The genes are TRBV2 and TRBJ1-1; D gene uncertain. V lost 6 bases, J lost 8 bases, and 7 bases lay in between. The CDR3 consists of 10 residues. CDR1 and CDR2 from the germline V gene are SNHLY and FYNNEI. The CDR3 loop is CASRIQEAFF. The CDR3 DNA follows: TGTGCCAGCAGGATTCAAGAAGCTTTCTTT.

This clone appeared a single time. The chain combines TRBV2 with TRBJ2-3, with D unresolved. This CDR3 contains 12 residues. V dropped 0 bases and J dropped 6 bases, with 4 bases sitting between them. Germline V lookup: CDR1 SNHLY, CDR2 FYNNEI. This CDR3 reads CASSEAGDTQYF. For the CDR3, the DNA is TGTGCCAGCAGTGAAGCAGGGGATACGCAGTATTTT. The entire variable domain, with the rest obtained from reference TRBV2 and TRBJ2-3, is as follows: EPEVTQTPSHQVTQMGQEVILRCVPISNHLYFYWYRQILGQKVEFLVSFYNNEISEKSEIFDDQFSVERPDGSNFTLKIRSTKLEDSAMYFCASSEAGDTQYFGPGTRLTVL.

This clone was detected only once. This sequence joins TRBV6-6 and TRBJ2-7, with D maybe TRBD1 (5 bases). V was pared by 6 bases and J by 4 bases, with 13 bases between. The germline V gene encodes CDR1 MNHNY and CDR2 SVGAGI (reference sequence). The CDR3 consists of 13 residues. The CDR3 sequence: CASRRGGAYEQYF. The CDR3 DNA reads TGTGCCAGCAGAAGGGGCGGTGCTTACGAGCAGTACTTC.

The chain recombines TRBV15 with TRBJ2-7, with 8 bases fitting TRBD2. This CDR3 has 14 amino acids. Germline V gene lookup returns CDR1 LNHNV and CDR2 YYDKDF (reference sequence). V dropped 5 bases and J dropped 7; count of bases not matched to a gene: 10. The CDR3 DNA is TGTGCCACCAGCGTCCGAGCGGGAGCTCGGGAGCAGTACTTC. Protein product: CATSVRAGAREQYF.

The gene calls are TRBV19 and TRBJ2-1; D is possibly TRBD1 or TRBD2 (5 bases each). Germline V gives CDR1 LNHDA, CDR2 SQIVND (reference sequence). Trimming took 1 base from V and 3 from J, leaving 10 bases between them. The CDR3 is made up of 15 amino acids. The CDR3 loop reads CASSIGGSNYNEQFF. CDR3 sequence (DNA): TGTGCCAGTAGTATAGGGGGGTCCAACTACAATGAGCAGTTCTTC.

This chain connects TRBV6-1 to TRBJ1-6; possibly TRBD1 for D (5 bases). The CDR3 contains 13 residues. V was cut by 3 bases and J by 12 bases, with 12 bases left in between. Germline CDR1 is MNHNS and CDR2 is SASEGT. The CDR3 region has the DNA TGTGCCAGCAGTGACCCCCTCAGGGAACCCCTCCACTTT. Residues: CASSDPLREPLHF.

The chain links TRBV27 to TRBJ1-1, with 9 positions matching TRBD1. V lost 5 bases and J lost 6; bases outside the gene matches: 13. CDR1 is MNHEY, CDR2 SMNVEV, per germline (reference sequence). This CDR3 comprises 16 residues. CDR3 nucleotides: TGTGCCAGCAGTAAACAGGGGGCCCGGGGAGTGGCTGAAGCTTTCTTT. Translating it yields CASSKQGARGVAEAFF.

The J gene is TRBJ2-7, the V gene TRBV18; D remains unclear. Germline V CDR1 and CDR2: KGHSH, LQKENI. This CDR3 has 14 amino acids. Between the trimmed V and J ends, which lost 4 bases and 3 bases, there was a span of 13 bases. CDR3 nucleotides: TGTGCCAGCTCACGCGCCTCTTCGAGCTACGAGCAGTACTTC. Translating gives CASSRASSSYEQYF.

The CDR3: CASSFSGGEAFF. The DNA for the CDR3 is TGTGCCAGCAGCTTTTCGGGTGGTGAAGCTTTCTTT. This chain uses TRBV7-9 with TRBJ1-1; the D is unclear. The germline CDR1 and CDR2 sequences are SEHNR and FQNEAQ (reference sequence). The CDR3 is 12 amino acids. V lost 3 bases and J lost 7, with 9 bases in between.

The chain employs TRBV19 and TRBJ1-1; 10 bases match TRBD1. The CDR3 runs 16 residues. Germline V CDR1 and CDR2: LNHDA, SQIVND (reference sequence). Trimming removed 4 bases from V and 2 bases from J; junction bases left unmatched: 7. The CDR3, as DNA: TGTGCCAGTAGTAAAAGGACAGGGGGGGTTAACACTGAAGCTTTCTTT. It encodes CASSKRTGGVNTEAFF.

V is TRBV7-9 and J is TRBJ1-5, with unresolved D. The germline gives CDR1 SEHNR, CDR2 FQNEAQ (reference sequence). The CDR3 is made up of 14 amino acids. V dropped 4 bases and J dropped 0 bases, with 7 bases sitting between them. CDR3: CASSSQHSNQPQHF. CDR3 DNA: TGTGCCAGCAGCTCACAGCATAGCAATCAGCCCCAGCATTTT.

CDR3 residues: CASSSTGINEQYF. CDR3 nucleotide sequence: TGTGCCAGCAGCTCTACCGGGATCAACGAGCAGTACTTC. The chain recombines TRBV11-2 with TRBJ2-7; D may be TRBD2 (5 bases). Trimming pared 4 bases from V and 5 bases from J, leaving 12 bases between. The CDR3 sequence is 13 residues long. The germline V gene encodes CDR1 SGHAT and CDR2 FQNNGV.

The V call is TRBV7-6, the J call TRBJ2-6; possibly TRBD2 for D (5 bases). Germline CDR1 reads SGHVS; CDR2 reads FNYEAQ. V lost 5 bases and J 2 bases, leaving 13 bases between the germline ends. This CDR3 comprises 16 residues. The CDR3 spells CASSPSPGTGANVLTF. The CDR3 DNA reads TGTGCCAGCAGCCCGAGCCCGGGGACTGGGGCCAACGTCCTGACTTTC.

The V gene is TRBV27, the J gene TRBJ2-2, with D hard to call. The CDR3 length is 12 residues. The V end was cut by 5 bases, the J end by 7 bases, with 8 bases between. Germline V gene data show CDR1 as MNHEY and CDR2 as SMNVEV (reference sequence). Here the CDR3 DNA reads TGTGCCAGCAGTCCTAGGATCGGGGAGCTGTTTTTT. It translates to CASSPRIGELFF.

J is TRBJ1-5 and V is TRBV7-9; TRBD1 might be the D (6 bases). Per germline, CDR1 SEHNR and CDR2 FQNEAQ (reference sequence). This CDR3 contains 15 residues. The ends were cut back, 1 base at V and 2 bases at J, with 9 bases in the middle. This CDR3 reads CASSLDGGGNQPQHF. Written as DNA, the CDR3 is TGTGCCAGCAGCTTAGATGGGGGCGGCAATCAGCCCCAGCATTTT.

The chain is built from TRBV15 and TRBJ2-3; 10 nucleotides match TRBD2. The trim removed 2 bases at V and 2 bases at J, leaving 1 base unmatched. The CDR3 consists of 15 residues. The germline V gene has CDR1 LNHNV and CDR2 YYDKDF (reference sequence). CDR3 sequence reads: CATSRLAGVTDTQYF. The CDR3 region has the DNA TGTGCCACCAGCAGACTAGCGGGGGTCACAGATACGCAGTATTTT.